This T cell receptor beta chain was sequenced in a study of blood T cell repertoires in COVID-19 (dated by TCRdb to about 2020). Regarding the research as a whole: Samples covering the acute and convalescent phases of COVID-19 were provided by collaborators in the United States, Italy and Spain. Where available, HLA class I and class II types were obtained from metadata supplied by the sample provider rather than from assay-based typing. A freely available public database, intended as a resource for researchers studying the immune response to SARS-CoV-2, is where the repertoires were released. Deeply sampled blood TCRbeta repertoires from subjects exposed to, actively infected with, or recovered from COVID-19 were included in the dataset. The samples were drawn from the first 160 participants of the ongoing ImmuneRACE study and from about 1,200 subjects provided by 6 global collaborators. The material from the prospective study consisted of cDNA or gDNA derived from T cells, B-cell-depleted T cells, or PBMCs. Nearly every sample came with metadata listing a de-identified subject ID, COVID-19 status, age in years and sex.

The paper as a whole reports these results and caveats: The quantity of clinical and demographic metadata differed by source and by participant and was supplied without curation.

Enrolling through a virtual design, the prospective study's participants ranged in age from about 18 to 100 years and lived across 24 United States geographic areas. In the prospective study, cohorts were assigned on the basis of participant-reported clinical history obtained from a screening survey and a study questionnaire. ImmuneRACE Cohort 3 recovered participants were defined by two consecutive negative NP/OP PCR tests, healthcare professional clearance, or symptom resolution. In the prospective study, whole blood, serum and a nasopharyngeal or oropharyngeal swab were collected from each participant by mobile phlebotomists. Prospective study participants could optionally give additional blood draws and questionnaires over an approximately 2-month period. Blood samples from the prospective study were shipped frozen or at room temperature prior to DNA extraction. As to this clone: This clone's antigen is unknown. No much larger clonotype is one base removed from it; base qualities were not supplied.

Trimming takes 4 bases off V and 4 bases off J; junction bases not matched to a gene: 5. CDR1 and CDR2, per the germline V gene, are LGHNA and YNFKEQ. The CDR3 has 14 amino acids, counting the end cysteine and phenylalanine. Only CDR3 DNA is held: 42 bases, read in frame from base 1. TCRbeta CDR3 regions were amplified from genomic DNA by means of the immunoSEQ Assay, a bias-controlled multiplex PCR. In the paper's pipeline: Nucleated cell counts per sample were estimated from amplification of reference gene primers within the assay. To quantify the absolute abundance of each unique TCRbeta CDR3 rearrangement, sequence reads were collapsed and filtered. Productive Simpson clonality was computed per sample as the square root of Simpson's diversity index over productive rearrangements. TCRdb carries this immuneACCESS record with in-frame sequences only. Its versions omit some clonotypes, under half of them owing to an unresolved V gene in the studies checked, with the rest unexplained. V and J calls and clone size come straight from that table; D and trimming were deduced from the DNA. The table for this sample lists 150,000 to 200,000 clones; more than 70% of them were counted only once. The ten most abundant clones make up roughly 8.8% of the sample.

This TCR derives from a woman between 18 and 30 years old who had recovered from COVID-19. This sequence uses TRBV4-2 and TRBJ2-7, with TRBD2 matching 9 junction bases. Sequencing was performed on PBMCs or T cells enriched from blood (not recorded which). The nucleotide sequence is TGTGCCAGCAGCCCGCGCGGGGGGGAATACGAGCAGTACTTC. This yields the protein CASSPRGGEYEQYF.